Following are 7 T cell receptor beta chains from one sample sequenced in a study of blood T cell repertoires in COVID-19. Libraries were prepared by immunoSEQ multiplex PCR; TCRdb keeps only in-frame clonotypes and omits some of them. The profile shows approximately 300,000 clones, roughly 90% of them singletons. Sequenced material: PBMCs or T cells enriched from blood (not recorded which). The receptors were sampled from a woman in her twenties or thirties who had been exposed to COVID-19.

The chain recombines TRBV29-1 with TRBJ1-2; weak D call: TRBD1 (6 bases). The V end lost 7 bases, the J end lost 8 bases, and 17 bases lay between the germline ends. Germline V gene lookup returns CDR1 SQVTM and CDR2 ANQGSEA. This CDR3 is 12 amino acids long. The CDR3 coding sequence is TGCAGCGGAAACACCAGGGGTGGGGGCTACACCTTC. Encoded protein: CSGNTRGGGYTF.

This chain uses TRBV5-1 with TRBJ1-2; D ambiguous. Trimming left V 1 base short and J 0 bases short, with 10 bases between. The CDR3 is 15 residues long. CDR1 SGHRS and CDR2 YFSETQ come from the germline V gene. CDR3 region: CASSLPTSTNYGYTF. CDR3 nucleotide sequence: TGCGCCAGCAGCTTGCCGACATCTACTAACTATGGCTACACCTTC.

V and J are TRBV6-5 and TRBJ1-5; the D is unclear. Germline V lookup: CDR1 MNHEY, CDR2 SVGAGI. The length of the CDR3 is 15 residues. The V end was cut by 8 bases, the J end by 4 bases, with 18 bases between. CDR3 sequence reads: CASRLLPEGNQPQHF. DNA for the CDR3: TGTGCCAGCCGACTACTCCCCGAAGGTAATCAGCCCCAGCATTTT.

Remarks on this clone: The sample contains more than one DNA sequence encoding this CDR3. The chain is built from TRBV6-2 or TRBV6-3 and TRBJ1-5; no clear D gene. Trimming removed 2 bases from V and 1 base from J, with 3 bases in between. Germline V CDR1 and CDR2: MNHEY, SVGEGT. This CDR3 contains 13 residues. CDR3 bases: TGTGCCAGCAGTTACGTAAGCAATCAGCCCCAGCATTTT. Its translation is CASSYVSNQPQHF.

The rearrangement links TRBV27 to TRBJ2-6; D is undetermined. Germline-derived CDR1 and CDR2 are MNHEY and SMNVEV (reference sequence). V lost 5 bases to trimming and J lost 1 base, with 9 bases between them. The CDR3 spans 15 residues. The CDR3 sequence: CASSPRMSGANVLTF. The CDR3 nucleotides read TGTGCCAGCAGTCCTAGAATGTCTGGGGCCAACGTCCTGACTTTC.

The rearrangement uses TRBV7-3 and TRBJ2-1; a possible D gene is TRBD2 (7 bases). This CDR3 contains 15 residues. Germline values: CDR1 SGHTA, CDR2 FQGTGA. V dropped 6 bases and J dropped 4 bases, with 16 bases sitting between them. In DNA, the CDR3 is TGTGCCAGCAGTCCGGGCGGGGGCCCTTACAATGAGCAGTTCTTC. Amino acids: CASSPGGGPYNEQFF.

This chain joins TRBV4-1 and TRBJ1-4, with D possibly being TRBD1 (5 bases). The CDR3 extends over 14 amino acids. The V end was cut by 0 bases, the J end by 8 bases, with 10 bases between. Germline assignment: CDR1 MGHRA and CDR2 YSYEKL. CDR3 DNA sequence: TGCGCCAGCAGCCAAGACAGGGTAAGAGAAAAACTGTTTTTT. Translated, it gives CASSQDRVREKLFF.